A single T cell receptor beta chain is shown here with its context. This receptor's antigen is unknown. The input lacks base qualities; no much larger clone sits a single base away. Each PCR received spiked-in synthetic TCR analog templates so that absolute template abundance could be estimated from read counts. The immunoSEQ assay was used to amplify TCRbeta CDR3 regions from genomic DNA with bias-controlled V and J gene primers. Sequencing of rearranged TCRbeta segments was performed at approximately 20X coverage. The original pipeline was this. Sequencing errors were corrected by clustering and CDR3s were annotated against IMGT to assign V, D and J genes. Downstream analyses used only productive TCRbeta rearrangements, leaving out any out-of-frame or stop-codon sequences. Clonality was calculated as one minus the Shannon entropy normalized by the log of the number of unique productive sequences. Fisher's exact test with Benjamini-Hochberg correction, at a threshold of adjusted p below 0.01, was used to find clones that differed between time points or between blood and tumor. TCRdb limited this immuneACCESS table to in-frame rearrangements with V and J called. A share of clones is missing; checked studies link under half to unresolved V genes, and the rest is unexplained. For V, J and clone size, that table is used; D and trimming come from the DNA. This sample is represented by 100,000 to 150,000 clones; approximately 85% of them were singletons. In total, the top ten clones hold 2.4% of the sample.

The CDR3 covers 14 residues, taking in both the cysteine and the phenylalanine. The entry retains the CDR3 DNA only, 42 bases that are in frame from base 1. For CDR1 and CDR2, the germline V gene lists MDHEN and SYDVKM. V is clipped by 5 bases and J by 6 bases, and the sequence between their germline boundaries is 16 bases long. Reading the label with the study, this specimen's time point is: peripheral blood 6 weeks after treatment start. The cohort comprised 29 patients with locally advanced or metastatic urothelial carcinoma treated at Memorial Sloan Kettering on a trial protocol. Peripheral blood mononuclear cells were collected pretreatment and during treatment, at between 1 and 8 total time points per patient. The Qiagen DNeasy Blood extraction kit was used to purify genomic DNA from total PBMCs and tumor samples. PBMCs were collected pretreatment and during treatment, and were isolated and stored as previously described.

The data are from a study of PD-L1 blockade in urothelial cancer listed by TCRdb under 2017. Study-level background: Every patient began therapy at some point between 2013 and 2015 and was given atezolizumab 1,200 mg intravenously every 3 weeks. About 85% of the roughly 30 patients were males with bladder-origin urothelial cancer, and about 60% of the 29 reported a prior smoking history. Patients had an ECOG performance status of 0 or 1 and had received between 0 and 3 prior chemotherapy regimens. Blood samples were analyzed at 3 weeks after treatment start (second dose) and at 6 weeks after treatment start. Blood samples gave a median of about 150,000 T cells and roughly 83,000 unique TCRs, with a median clonality of 0.080. An exploratory multi-omic analysis was conducted of the somatic, immune and clinical correlates of response to PD-L1 blockade with atezolizumab in urothelial cancer. Pretreatment tumor samples, along with matched peripheral blood collected serially before and after atezolizumab treatment, underwent TCR sequencing. Progression-free survival longer than 6 months counted as durable clinical benefit, and TCR features were additionally tested against both progression-free and overall survival. In the same patients, pretreatment tumors underwent whole exome sequencing and RNA sequencing in addition to TCR sequencing. Eight to ten patients achieved durable clinical benefit and about 22 did not. Twenty-nine patients had pretreatment blood TCR-seq, some 24 had at least one posttreatment blood collection, and some 24 had tumor TCR-seq. Broader findings and caveats from the paper: A pretreatment peripheral blood TCR clonality below the median was linked to improved progression-free and overall survival. Because the sample size was small (n of about 30) and many exploratory analyses were performed, the results are intended to be hypothesis-generating. Greater expansion of tumor-associated TCR clones in peripheral blood 3 weeks after the start of treatment was observed in patients with durable benefit (n ≈ 22, p = 0.022).

This clonotype was obtained from a man in his forties or fifties with urothelial cancer. The chain couples TRBV28 to TRBJ1-2; a tentative D match to TRBD1 spans 6 bases. Specimen: PBMCs, collected around atezolizumab (anti-PD-L1) treatment. The DNA reads TGTGCCAGCAGTGATATCGGGACATTGGATGGCTACACCTTC. Translated, it reads CASSDIGTLDGYTF.